Reported below is one T cell receptor beta chain. Libraries were prepared by immunoSEQ multiplex PCR; TCRdb keeps only in-frame clonotypes and omits some of them. The data contain about 14,000 clones, 60% to 80% of them singletons. CDR1 and CDR2 (germline): SGHTA, FQGNSA. The CDR3 has 15 residues. The V segment lost 8 bases and the J segment 5 bases; nucleotides outside the gene matches: 12. This sample was taken from a study of tumor-infiltrating lymphocytes in localized non-small cell lung cancer. The clonotype was recovered from a human donor with non-small cell lung cancer. V and J are TRBV7-2 and TRBJ2-5, with TRBD2 matching over 9 bases. Sequencing input: lung tumor tissue. CDR3 DNA: TGTGCCAGCCGCCCAGGGGGACTAGCTCACGAGACCCAGTACTTC. Translation: CASRPGGLAHETQYF.